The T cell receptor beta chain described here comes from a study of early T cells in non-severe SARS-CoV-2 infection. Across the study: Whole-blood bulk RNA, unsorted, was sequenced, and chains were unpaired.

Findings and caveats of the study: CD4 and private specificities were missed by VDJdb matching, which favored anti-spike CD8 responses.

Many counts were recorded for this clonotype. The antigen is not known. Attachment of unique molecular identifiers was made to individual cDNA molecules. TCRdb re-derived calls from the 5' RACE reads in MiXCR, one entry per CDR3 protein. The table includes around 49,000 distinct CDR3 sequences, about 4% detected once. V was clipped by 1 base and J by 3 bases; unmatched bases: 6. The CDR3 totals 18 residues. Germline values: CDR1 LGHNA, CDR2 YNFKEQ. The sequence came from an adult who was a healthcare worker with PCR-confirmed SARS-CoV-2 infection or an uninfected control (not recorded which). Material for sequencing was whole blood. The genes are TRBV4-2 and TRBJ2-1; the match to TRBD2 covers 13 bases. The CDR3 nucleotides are TGTGCCAGCAGCCAAGGAGGGACTAGCGGGGCAAACTACAATGAGCAGTTCTTC. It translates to CASSQGGTSGANYNEQFF.